A selection of T cell receptor beta chains follows, all from one sample in a study of T cells after yellow fever vaccination. A single record per CDR3 protein comes from TCRdb applying MiXCR to the 5' RACE reads. The profile covers 300,000 to 400,000 distinct CDR3 sequences, with about 6.2% appearing a single time and 15% taken by the ten largest. The material sequenced was PBMCs, taken 5 days after the yellow fever booster vaccination. The receptors were sampled from a man aged 25-45 years who received the YFV17D yellow fever vaccine. Each CDR3 is given with its conserved first and last residue. Each record gives: D gene, clone size, V gene, J gene, CDR3 DNA, CDR3 protein. D genes are given only for firm matches. The size entry is marked missing in some rows and otherwise reads once, few, many or a size class.

NA,many,TRBV30,TRBJ2-2,TGTGCCTTTGAGACTAGCGGGGAGCTGTTTTTT,CAFETSGELFF
TRBD1,many,TRBV7-8,TRBJ1-5,TGTGCCAGCAGCCTCCACGGGACAGGGGGCAATCAGCCCCAGCATTTT,CASSLHGTGGNQPQHF
TRBD2,many,TRBV20-1,TRBJ2-3,TGCAGTGCTAGACCCTACCGGGGGGGAGGGACAGATACGCAGTATTTT,CSARPYRGGGTDTQYF
NA,many,TRBV18,TRBJ2-1,TGTGCCAGCTCACCCCAGGAGGGGGTCTACAATGAGCAGTTCTTC,CASSPQEGVYNEQFF
NA,few,TRBV18,TRBJ1-1,TGTGCCAGCTCACCCAACTCCGGGAACACTGAAGCTTTCTTT,CASSPNSGNTEAFF
TRBD2,many,TRBV4-3,TRBJ2-2,TGCGCCAGCAGCCGTAAGGGCCTAGCGGGAGCCGGGGAGCTGTTTTTT,CASSRKGLAGAGELFF
TRBD2,many,TRBV12-5,TRBJ2-5,TGTGCTAGTGCCCGCGGGGGTGAGGAGACCCAGTACTTC,CASARGGEETQYF
NA,few,TRBV20-1,TRBJ2-1,TGCAGTGCCGGAGGGGGGAGTGGCGCCTACAATGAGCAGTTCTTC,CSAGGGSGAYNEQFF
NA,NA,TRBV12-3/TRBV12-4,TRBJ2-5,TGTGCCAGCAAACTAAGCGGGACAAAAGAGACCCAGTACTTC,CASKLSGTKETQYF
NA,NA,TRBV5-4,TRBJ2-7,TGTGCCAGCAGCCAGGACGACGAGCAGTACTTC,CASSQDDEQYF
TRBD2,many,TRBV3-1,TRBJ2-1,TGTGCCAGCAGCCATATAGCGGGAGGGAGGCATGAGCAGTTCTTC,CASSHIAGGRHEQFF
NA,few,TRBV12-3/TRBV12-4,TRBJ1-2,TGTGCCAGCAGGCTACAGGGAAGGGATGGCTACACCTTC,CASRLQGRDGYTF
TRBD1,NA,TRBV12-3/TRBV12-4,TRBJ2-1,TGTGCCAGCAGCCCGGGACAGGGGGCTATTATAATGTTCTTC,CASSPGQGAIIMFF
TRBD2,NA,TRBV5-1,TRBJ2-1,TGCGCCAGCAGCTTGGGCGGCGGGAGAGTTTACAATGAGCAGTTCTTC,CASSLGGGRVYNEQFF
TRBD2,few,TRBV11-1,TRBJ2-1,TGTGCCAGCAGCTTAACGGGACTAGCGGGAGTTGATGAGCAGTTCTTC,CASSLTGLAGVDEQFF
NA,NA,TRBV20-1,TRBJ2-1,TGCAGTGCTAGGAGGACTGCCTACAATGAGCAGTTCTTC,CSARRTAYNEQFF
TRBD2,many,TRBV13,TRBJ2-2,TGTGCCAGCAGCCGATCCAGGGTTGGGCTAGCGGGAGCGCTGGGGGCTGTCGGGGAGCTGTTTTTT,CASSRSRVGLAGALGAVGELFF
TRBD1,many,TRBV6-5,TRBJ2-7,TGTGCCAGCAGTTCGACAGGGGCCCACGAGCAGTACTTC,CASSSTGAHEQYF
NA,NA,TRBV10-3,TRBJ2-7,TGTGCCATCAGTGAGTTCTCAGGGGACGAGCAGTACTTC,CAISEFSGDEQYF
NA,few,TRBV10-1,TRBJ1-4,TGCGCCAGCAGTGAGAACGCCGAAAAACTGTTTTTT,CASSENAEKLFF